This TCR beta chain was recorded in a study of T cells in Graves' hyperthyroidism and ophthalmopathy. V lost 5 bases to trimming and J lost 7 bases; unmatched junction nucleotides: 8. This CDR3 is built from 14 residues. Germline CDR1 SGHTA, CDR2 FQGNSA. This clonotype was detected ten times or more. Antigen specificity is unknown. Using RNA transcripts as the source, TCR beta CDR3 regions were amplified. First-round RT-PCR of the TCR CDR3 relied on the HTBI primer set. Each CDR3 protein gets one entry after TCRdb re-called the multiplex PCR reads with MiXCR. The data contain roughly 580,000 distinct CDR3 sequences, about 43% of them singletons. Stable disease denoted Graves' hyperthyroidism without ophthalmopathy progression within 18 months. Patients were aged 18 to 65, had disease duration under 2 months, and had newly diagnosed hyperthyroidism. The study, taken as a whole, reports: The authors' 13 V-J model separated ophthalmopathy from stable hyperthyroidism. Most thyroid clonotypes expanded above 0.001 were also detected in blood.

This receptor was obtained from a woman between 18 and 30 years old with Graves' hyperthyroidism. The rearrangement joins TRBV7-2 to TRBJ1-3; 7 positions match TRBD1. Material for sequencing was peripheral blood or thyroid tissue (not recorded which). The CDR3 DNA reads TGTGCCAGCAGCCCGTTTGCCAGGGGGAACACCATATATTTT. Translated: CASSPFARGNTIYF. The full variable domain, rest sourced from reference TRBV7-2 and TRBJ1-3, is GAGVSQSPSNKVTEKGKDVELRCDPISGHTALYWYRQSLGQGLEFLIYFQGNSAPDKSGLPSDRFSAERTGGSVSTLTIQRTQQEDSAVYLCASSPFARGNTIYFGEGSWLTVV.